The rows below give T cell receptor beta chains drawn from one sample of a study of CD8+ T cells in alopecia areata. Assay: immunoSEQ multiplex PCR; the TCRdb copy retains only in-frame clones and omits some. The repertoire consists of some 150,000 clones, with around 50% occurring once and the leading ten covering just under 20%. This sample comprised CD8+ T cells sorted from blood, obtained at week 0. Source of these receptors: a human donor with alopecia areata. CDR3s include the opening cysteine and the closing phenylalanine or tryptophan. A D gene is named only where the DNA matches it firmly. A clone size is listed for some rows: how often the clone was seen (once, few, many), or a class if it is expanded.

V gene	D gene	clone size	J gene	CDR3 protein	CDR3 DNA
TRBV25-1	-	many	TRBJ2-5	CASSIIEKTQYF	TGTGCCAGCAGTATTATCGAGAAGACCCAGTACTTC
TRBV6-5	-	few	TRBJ1-4	CASSEVENEKLFF	TGTGCCAGCAGTGAAGTCGAGAATGAAAAACTGTTTTTT
TRBV5-1	TRBD1	-	TRBJ2-7	CASSLVGQGSEQYF	TGCGCCAGCAGCTTGGTGGGACAGGGGTCCGAGCAGTACTTC
TRBV6-1	-	-	TRBJ2-7	CASKALGEDEQYF	TGTGCCAGCAAGGCCCTGGGCGAGGACGAGCAGTACTTC
TRBV30	TRBD2	few	TRBJ2-7	CAWSGSGGYEQYF	TGTGCCTGGAGTGGAAGCGGGGGGTACGAGCAGTACTTC
TRBV29-1	TRBD1	-	TRBJ1-5	CSVGTGVGQPQHF	TGCAGCGTTGGCACAGGGGTAGGTCAGCCCCAGCATTTT
TRBV7-9	-	-	TRBJ1-1	CASSLGLSRAFF	TGTGCCAGCAGCTTAGGGTTGTCTCGAGCTTTCTTT
TRBV2	-	-	TRBJ2-3	CASSESMGDTQYF	TGTGCCAGCAGTGAATCGATGGGAGATACGCAGTATTTT
TRBV4-3	-	-	TRBJ2-6	CASSQGRGSGANVLTF	TGCGCCAGCAGCCAAGGTCGGGGAAGTGGGGCCAACGTCCTGACTTTC
TRBV2	-	-	TRBJ1-2	CASLGQVFYGYTF	TGTGCCAGCTTGGGGCAGGTCTTCTATGGCTACACCTTC
TRBV5-1	-	few	TRBJ2-7	CASSGAQENRTYEQYF	TGCGCCAGCAGCGGCGCACAGGAAAATCGTACCTACGAGCAGTACTTC
TRBV6-1	TRBD1	-	TRBJ1-5	CASSGRDSNSNQPQHF	TGTGCCAGCAGTGGCCGGGACAGCAATAGCAATCAGCCCCAGCATTTT
TRBV6-6	-	-	TRBJ2-7	CASSYAGTTYEQYF	TGTGCCAGCAGTTACGCCGGGACAACCTACGAGCAGTACTTC
TRBV28	TRBD2	-	TRBJ2-7	CASSSSSGGARNEQYF	TGTGCCAGCAGTTCATCTAGCGGGGGGGCTAGGAACGAGCAGTACTTC
TRBV9	TRBD1	-	TRBJ1-2	CASILWRDRGGGYYGYTF	TGTGCCAGCATCCTTTGGAGGGACAGGGGTGGAGGCTACTATGGCTACACCTTC
TRBV9	-	-	TRBJ2-7	CASSVALTGPEQYF	TGTGCCAGCAGCGTAGCCCTCACAGGGCCCGAGCAGTACTTC
TRBV7-2	-	-	TRBJ1-6	CASSARQDSNSPLHF	TGTGCCAGCAGCGCGAGACAGGATTCGAATTCACCCCTCCACTTT
TRBV4-3	-	-	TRBJ1-2	CASSETGANYGYTF	TGCGCCAGCAGCGAGACAGGAGCTAACTATGGCTACACCTTC
TRBV4-3	-	-	TRBJ2-3	CASSQSAGATDTQYF	TGCGCCAGCAGCCAATCCGCCGGGGCCACAGATACGCAGTATTTT
TRBV29-1	-	-	TRBJ2-7	CSVVRDSSYEQYF	TGCAGCGTTGTTCGGGACTCAAGCTACGAGCAGTACTTC
TRBV28	TRBD1	-	TRBJ1-1	CASSFPADRAGTEAFF	TGTGCCAGCAGTTTCCCGGCGGACAGGGCGGGCACTGAAGCTTTCTTT
TRBV6-5	-	-	TRBJ2-1	CASSYRGDLPYNEQFF	TGTGCCAGCAGTTACCGAGGGGACTTGCCCTACAATGAGCAGTTCTTC
TRBV15	-	-	TRBJ2-3	CAIGQKLSDTQYF	TGTGCCATAGGACAGAAACTTTCAGATACGCAGTATTTT
TRBV25-1	-	few	TRBJ1-1	CASRLGYEAFF	TGTGCCAGCAGATTAGGCTATGAAGCTTTCTTT
TRBV4-1	-	-	TRBJ1-1	CASSQDPGGSTEAFF	TGCGCCAGCAGCCAAGACCCGGGGGGTAGCACTGAAGCTTTCTTT
TRBV7-8	-	-	TRBJ1-5	CASSYRPGNQPQHF	TGTGCCAGCAGTTACCGCCCGGGGAATCAGCCCCAGCATTTT
TRBV11-2	-	-	TRBJ2-3	CASSLDPPDTQYF	TGTGCCAGCAGCTTAGATCCCCCAGATACGCAGTATTTT
TRBV5-6	TRBD2	-	TRBJ2-1	CASSLGSGGPRFF	TGTGCCAGCAGCTTGGGTAGCGGGGGGCCTAGGTTCTTC
TRBV30	-	-	TRBJ1-5	CAWSVGLGNQPQHF	TGTGCCTGGAGTGTGGGGTTAGGCAATCAGCCCCAGCATTTT
TRBV29-1	-	-	TRBJ2-7	CSVEGSSYEQYF	TGCAGCGTTGAGGGGTCCTCCTACGAGCAGTACTTC
TRBV4-2	-	once	TRBJ2-7	CASSQDLGYEQYF	TGTGCCAGCAGCCAAGATCTAGGGTACGAGCAGTACTTC
TRBV4-3	TRBD1	-	TRBJ1-2	CASSQEGTGGYTF	TGCGCCAGCAGCCAAGAGGGGACAGGAGGCTACACCTTC
TRBV4-3	-	-	TRBJ2-7	CASSQDGQGSAYEQYF	TGCGCCAGCAGCCAAGACGGGCAGGGTTCTGCCTACGAGCAGTACTTC
TRBV6-4	-	few	TRBJ2-2	CASSDWAGELFF	TGTGCCAGCAGTGACTGGGCCGGGGAGCTGTTTTTT
TRBV2	-	-	TRBJ2-7	CASSEWQGVVYEQYF	TGTGCCAGCAGTGAATGGCAGGGTGTCGTCTACGAGCAGTACTTC
TRBV5-1	TRBD1	few	TRBJ1-1	CASSSRGRVKNTEAFF	TGCGCCAGCAGCTCCAGGGGGCGGGTGAAGAACACTGAAGCTTTCTTT
TRBV27	-	-	TRBJ2-7	CASSLEYGYEQYF	TGTGCCAGCAGTTTGGAATACGGCTACGAGCAGTACTTC
TRBV29-1	-	-	TRBJ1-1	CSVKGHPGVAEAFF	TGCAGCGTTAAAGGGCACCCGGGCGTCGCTGAAGCTTTCTTT
TRBV27	-	-	TRBJ1-2	CASSLDGGSGYTF	TGTGCCAGCAGTTTAGATGGCGGCAGTGGCTACACCTTC
TRBV7-9	-	-	TRBJ1-1	CASSLAMTANTEAFF	TGTGCCAGCAGCTTAGCAATGACAGCGAACACTGAAGCTTTCTTT
TRBV27	-	-	TRBJ2-2	CASSMQDTVGELFF	TGTGCCAGCAGTATGCAGGACACGGTCGGGGAGCTGTTTTTT
TRBV30	-	once	TRBJ2-7	CACYPDPGNEQYF	TGTGCCTGTTACCCGGACCCAGGGAACGAGCAGTACTTC
TRBV9	TRBD1	-	TRBJ2-3	CASSLTGDVSTDTQYF	TGTGCCAGCTCCCTGACAGGGGATGTTAGCACAGATACGCAGTATTTT
TRBV7-9	-	-	TRBJ1-5	CASSLGDQPQHF	TGTGCCAGCAGCTTAGGGGATCAGCCCCAGCATTTT
TRBV10-3	-	-	TRBJ2-3	CAISESETNTQYF	TGTGCCATCAGTGAGTCGGAGACCAATACGCAGTATTTT
TRBV4-3	-	few	TRBJ2-7	CASSQAQGYEQYF	TGCGCCAGCAGCCAAGCACAGGGCTACGAGCAGTACTTC
TRBV29-1	-	few	TRBJ2-7	CSGWDTHEQYF	TGCAGCGGCTGGGACACCCACGAGCAGTACTTC
TRBV4-1	-	-	TRBJ1-1	CASSPREDTEAFF	TGCGCCAGCAGCCCCAGGGAGGACACTGAAGCTTTCTTT
TRBV7-8	-	-	TRBJ2-7	CATATGSTYEQYF	TGTGCCACCGCGACAGGTAGTACCTACGAGCAGTACTTC
TRBV6-5	-	-	TRBJ1-2	CASSPGFSDGYTF	TGTGCCAGCAGTCCGGGATTCTCAGATGGCTACACCTTC
TRBV7-9	-	-	TRBJ2-1	CASSSASGYNEQFF	TGTGCCAGCAGCTCCGCGTCGGGGTACAATGAGCAGTTCTTC
TRBV4-3	-	-	TRBJ1-5	CASSQALGLSNQPQHF	TGCGCCAGCAGCCAAGCCCTCGGGCTTAGCAATCAGCCCCAGCATTTT
TRBV29-1	-	-	TRBJ1-4	CSVTPPGREKLFF	TGCAGCGTGACCCCACCGGGACGTGAAAAACTGTTTTTT
TRBV13	-	few	TRBJ2-1	CASSFFMDEQFF	TGTGCCAGCAGCTTCTTCATGGATGAGCAGTTCTTC
TRBV23-1	-	-	TRBJ1-5	CASHLGHLSNQPQHF	TGCGCCTCGCACCTGGGACACCTTAGCAATCAGCCCCAGCATTTT